Below, 22 T cell receptor beta chains from the same sample are listed, as sequenced in a study of immune characterization of retroperitoneal liposarcoma. TCRdb processed the PCR reads anew with MiXCR; each CDR3 protein has one entry. This table has under 11,000 distinct CDR3 sequences, roughly 22% appearing once. The sequenced sample consisted of blood. These receptor sequences come from a female donor with retroperitoneal liposarcoma.

The chain carries TRBV15 and TRBJ2-3; 9 nucleotides align to TRBD2. The CDR3 runs to 16 residues. J gave up 3 bases and V 2 bases, and 6 bases lay outside the gene matches. Germline V gives CDR1 LNHNV, CDR2 YYDKDF (reference sequence). CDR3 sequence reads: CATSRTPGLATDTQYF. The CDR3 DNA follows: TGTGCCACCAGCAGAACTCCGGGACTAGCAACAGATACGCAGTATTTT.

This clonotype has a count of ten or more. V gene TRBV6-1 combines with J gene TRBJ2-5; 8 nucleotides line up with TRBD2. The better agreement between TRBJ2-7 and the DNA end casts doubt on the J call. The CDR3 totals 14 residues. The germline V gene encodes CDR1 MNHNS and CDR2 SASEGT. CDR3 amino acids: CASLALAVGYEQYF. DNA of the CDR3: TGTGCCAGCCTGGCACTAGCGGTCGGATACGAGCAGTACTTC.

This clonotype was seen many times. The J gene is TRBJ2-1, the V gene TRBV6-1, with a tentative D call TRBD1 (6 bases). V lost 0 bases and J 10 bases, leaving 19 bases between the germline ends. The CDR3 has 16 amino acids. Germline lookup yields CDR1 MNHNS and CDR2 SASEGT. CDR3 residues: CASSEALGQPTYEQFF. The CDR3 bases are TGTGCCAGCAGTGAAGCCCTCGGACAGCCGACATACGAGCAGTTCTTC.

V usage is TRBV6-5 and J usage is TRBJ2-5; D is undetermined. Germline V CDR1 and CDR2: MNHEY, SVGAGI. Deletions cut 2 bases from V and 11 bases from J, with 24 bases between. CDR3 size: 16 residues. CDR3 in DNA: TGTGCCAGCAGTTACCTCAGCATAAGCTCCTACAATGAGCAGTACTTC. It yields the protein CASSYLSISSYNEQYF.

The chain combines TRBV5-5 with TRBJ1-2; D perhaps matches TRBD1 (6 bases). CDR1 and CDR2 from the germline V gene are SGHKS and YYEKEE (reference sequence). Trimming removed 0 bases at V and 8 bases at J, with 8 bases between. The CDR3 runs to 12 residues. The CDR3 reads CASSLAGGGYTF. The CDR3 nucleotides read TGTGCCAGCAGCTTGGCCGGGGGCGGCTACACCTTC.

This clonotype was counted only a few times. The rearrangement uses TRBV12-3 or TRBV12-4 and TRBJ1-1; TRBD1 agrees at 10 bases. V shed 5 bases, J shed 6 bases, and the junction held 3 bases outside the gene matches. The CDR3 sequence is 13 residues long. The CDR3 sequence is CASSPGTGAEAFF. CDR3 DNA: TGTGCCAGCAGTCCCGGGACAGGGGCTGAAGCTTTCTTT.

The rearrangement joins TRBV10-3 to TRBJ1-1, with 7 bases that match TRBD1. In germline, CDR1 is ENHRY, CDR2 SYGVKD. Germline trimming cut 8 bases from V and 5 bases from J; bases unmatched to any gene: 14. The CDR3 extends over 15 amino acids. The CDR3: CAIRGGRQGDTEAFF. CDR3 DNA: TGTGCCATCCGTGGGGGCAGACAGGGAGATACTGAAGCTTTCTTT.

This clonotype was detected only a few times. The rearrangement links TRBV7-2 to TRBJ2-4, with 8 bases matching TRBD2. TRBJ2-5 explains the end of the DNA better; the J call may be wrong. The V gene's germline CDR1 is SGHTA and CDR2 FQGNSA. The CDR3 totals 14 residues. DNA for the CDR3: TGTGCCAGCAGCTCCCGACCGGGAGGGGAGACCCAGTACTTC. Amino acids: CASSSRPGGETQYF.

This clonotype was seen ten or more times. This chain connects TRBV6-6 to TRBJ2-1, with 8 nucleotides matching TRBD2. With 5 bases clipped from V and 8 bases from J, the junction kept 8 bases outside the gene matches. Per germline, CDR1 MNHNY and CDR2 SVGAGI (reference sequence). The CDR3 consists of 14 residues. For the CDR3, the DNA is TGTGCCAGCAGTCCGGGGACTAGTCGCGATGAGCAGTTCTTC. Its translation is CASSPGTSRDEQFF.

In its sample, this clonotype was seen a few times. The rearrangement links TRBV7-2 to TRBJ2-7; D uncertain. CDR1 SGHTA and CDR2 FQGNSA come from the germline V gene. Between the trimmed V and J ends, which lost 4 bases and 0 bases, there was a span of 10 bases. This CDR3 has 14 amino acids. In DNA form, the CDR3 reads TGTGCCAGCAGCTCCCGGACGGCCTCCTACGAGCAGTACTTC. Translating it yields CASSSRTASYEQYF.

Ten or more counts support this clonotype. This rearrangement joins TRBV10-1 to TRBJ1-2, with a tentative D call TRBD1 (6 bases). Germline CDR1 WNHNN, CDR2 SYGVQD (reference sequence). The CDR3 sequence is 17 residues long. With 0 bases removed from V and 4 bases from J, the gap between germline ends came to 18 bases. The CDR3 coding sequence is TGCGCCAGCAGTGAGTCATGGGGGAAGGGGGTGTGCTATGGCTACACCTTC. This encodes CASSESWGKGVCYGYTF.

This clonotype is categorized as medium-sized. The rearrangement links TRBV10-2 to TRBJ2-3; D remains unclear. This CDR3 spans 13 amino acids. Germline loops: CDR1 WSHSY, CDR2 SAAADI. Trimming removed 4 bases at V and 2 bases at J, with 7 bases between. The CDR3 DNA sequence: TGCGCCAGCAGTGCTGGACCCACAGATACGCAGTATTTT. Its protein product is CASSAGPTDTQYF.

This clonotype was observed a few times. This clone may be a read error of a much larger clone one base away. The rearrangement joins TRBV10-2 to TRBJ2-1; D may be TRBD1 or TRBD2 (5 bases each). The J call is doubtful: the DNA matches TRBJ2-7 better. Germline lookup yields CDR1 WSHSY and CDR2 SAAADI. The CDR3 consists of 15 residues. The CDR3 coding sequence is TGCGCCAGCAGTGAGTCCCAGGGAGTCTACAATGAGCAGTACTTC. Translation: CASSESQGVYNEQYF.

This clonotype was observed at least ten times. The J gene is TRBJ2-3, the V gene TRBV6-1; D call uncertain. Germline CDR1 reads MNHNS; CDR2 reads SASEGT. V was cut by 2 bases and J by 2 bases, with 11 bases left in between. The CDR3 runs 15 residues. The CDR3 protein is CASSELRQYTDTQYF. The CDR3 DNA reads TGTGCCAGCAGTGAATTGCGGCAGTACACAGATACGCAGTATTTT.

In its sample, this clonotype was seen many times. V is TRBV6-1 and J is TRBJ1-1, with D possibly TRBD1 on 6 matching bases. The CDR3 is 12 residues long. In germline, CDR1 is MNHNS, CDR2 SASEGT. The V and J ends lost 6 bases and 6 bases respectively, with 11 bases between them. The CDR3 nucleotides read TGTGCCAGCAGGAAACAGGGCTCTGAAGCTTTCTTT. This gives the protein CASRKQGSEAFF.

The rearrangement links TRBV12-3 or TRBV12-4 to TRBJ2-1, with 12 bases lining up with TRBD2. V lost 3 bases, J lost 7 bases, and 4 bases stayed unmatched. The CDR3 loop spans 15 amino acids. The CDR3 protein is CASSFRTSGVNEQFF. The CDR3 DNA follows: TGTGCCAGCAGTTTTCGGACTAGCGGGGTTAATGAGCAGTTCTTC.

This clonotype has a handful of counts. The V call is TRBV6-1, the J call TRBJ1-5; D is uncertain. The CDR3 spans 15 residues. The germline V and J ends were trimmed by 1 base and 0 bases, with 7 bases remaining between them. Germline V gene sequence: CDR1 MNHNS, CDR2 SASEGT. The CDR3 nucleotides read TGTGCCAGCAGTGAAGGCATGCATAGCAATCAGCCCCAGCATTTT. Translating gives CASSEGMHSNQPQHF.

This clonotype was seen more than once but under ten times. The chain combines TRBV19 with TRBJ2-3, with D possibly being TRBD2 (7 bases). V was pared by 7 bases and J by 7 bases, with 18 bases between. CDR3 length equals 14 residues. CDR1 is LNHDA, CDR2 SQIVND, per germline (reference sequence). CDR3: CASNSREGVNTQYF. CDR3 in DNA: TGTGCCAGTAATTCTAGGGAGGGGGTTAATACGCAGTATTTT.

This clonotype was detected only a few times. The rearrangement uses TRBV6-5 and TRBJ2-3, with D perhaps TRBD1 or TRBD2 (5 bases each). The CDR3 totals 16 residues. The germline V gene has CDR1 MNHEY and CDR2 SVGAGI. Trimming cost V 2 bases and J 2 bases, with 14 bases left between them. The CDR3 reads CASSYGTRPSTDTQYF. In nucleotides, the CDR3 is TGTGCCAGCAGTTACGGGACCCGACCTTCCACAGATACGCAGTATTTT.

This clonotype is judged medium-sized. This rearrangement joins TRBV6-6 to TRBJ2-5, with D possibly being TRBD2 (5 bases). The CDR3 length is 12 residues. CDR1 and CDR2 from the germline V gene are MNHNY and SVGAGI (reference sequence). V was pared by 11 bases and J by 4 bases, with 14 bases between. In DNA form, the CDR3 reads TGTGCCGGATCGCGAGGGAGAGAGACCCAGTACTTC. Translating gives CAGSRGRETQYF.

This chain connects TRBV24-1 to TRBJ2-1, with TRBD2 identical over 9 bases. This CDR3 contains 16 residues. The germline V gene encodes CDR1 KGHDR and CDR2 SFDVKD. V trimming: 4 bases; J trimming: 4 bases; junction bases outside the gene matches: 7. The CDR3 loop is CATSDPTSGGYNEQFF. The DNA for the CDR3 is TGTGCCACCAGTGACCCGACTAGCGGAGGGTACAATGAGCAGTTCTTC.

This clonotype was counted a few times. The chain has TRBV20-1 and TRBJ2-1, with D tentatively TRBD1 (5 bases). The CDR3 loop spans 15 amino acids. Germline V gives CDR1 DFQATT, CDR2 SNEGSKA (reference sequence). The V and J ends lost 0 bases and 10 bases respectively, with 19 bases between them. The CDR3 here is CSARDDRTSSGEQFF. CDR3 coding DNA: TGCAGTGCTAGAGATGACAGAACTTCGTCAGGAGAGCAGTTCTTC.